This T cell receptor (beta chain) was profiled in a study of cytomegalovirus exposure and HLA in healthy donors. As for the study in general: For the roughly 370 genotyped donors, roughly 80% fell within the Caucasian-associated ancestry cluster. Points from the study as a whole: The study flagged about 150 TCR beta chains as cytomegalovirus-associated. When analyzed later, a missense DCLRE1C variant was found to be linked to TCR beta V- and J-gene trimming.

Germline lookup yields CDR1 SGHVS and CDR2 FQNEAQ. Trimming pared 4 bases from V and 1 base from J, leaving 11 bases between. The CDR3 length is 15 residues. PCR employed 60 Vbeta and 13 Jbeta primers. Profiling relied on immunoSEQ multiplex PCR, and the TCRdb table lists in-frame clones only, not all of them. Among 100,000 to 150,000 clones listed, over 60% were seen once. Remarks on this clone: Its antigen is not known.

The V and J genes are TRBV7-8 and TRBJ2-1; D may be TRBD2 (6 bases). The sequencing input was PBMCs. The TCR was taken from a woman aged 55-75 years in good health and CMV-seronegative. The DNA for the CDR3 is TGTGCCAGCAGCTATCCGGGACTGTCCTACAATGAGCAGTTCTTC. As protein: CASSYPGLSYNEQFF.